The entry below describes one T cell receptor (beta chain). The antigen remains undetermined. After removal of 6 bases from V and 7 bases from J, the junction contained 7 bases not matched to a gene. Germline CDR1 SGHNT, CDR2 YENEEA. The CDR3 totals 14 residues. PCR amplification relied on 60 Vbeta primers (plus 13 Jbeta primers). Libraries were prepared by immunoSEQ multiplex PCR; TCRdb keeps only in-frame clonotypes and omits some of them. The sample comprises under 200,000 clones, over 9.5% of which are singletons, and approximately 7.8% rests with the top ten. The data are from a study of cytomegalovirus exposure and HLA in healthy donors. Overall study: In an earlier analysis, around 120 million unique TCR beta sequences were found from some 170 million T cells.

General observations from the study: Association of a missense DCLRE1C variant with TCR beta V- and J-gene trimming was reported in a later analysis.

The sequenced material came from PBMCs. This chain links TRBV11-3 with TRBJ2-2, with TRBD1 matching 8 bases. The origin of this receptor is a man aged 50 to 59 in good health and CMV-seropositive. The CDR3 sequence is CASRTRGPDGELFF. In nucleotides, the CDR3 is TGTGCCAGCAGAACCAGGGGGCCGGACGGGGAGCTGTTTTTT.